The present TCR beta chain was sequenced within a study of blood T cells in healthy people across ages. The authors ran a second PCR of roughly 6 to 12 cycles using a sample-barcoded 5' primer and a J-beta primer mix. TCRdb called the 5' RACE reads again in MiXCR, with one record for every CDR3 protein. This table has more than 1,000,000 distinct CDR3 sequences, almost 25% appearing once. Study observations and caveats: PBMCs were not sorted, which prevented a conclusive comparison of naive versus antigen-experienced cells.

Notes on this clonotype: Its antigen is undetermined.

Germline loops: CDR1 DFQATT, CDR2 SNEGSKA (reference sequence). This CDR3 contains 13 residues. The V end was cut by 3 bases, the J end by 4 bases, with 12 bases between. This sample was also put to use in a study of T cells of mothers and their children. This second study says: Donors comprised a few healthy Caucasian mothers plus their six children. Sample barcodes and 2-4 random nucleotides were added by the M1S primer of the second PCR. Each child contributed approximately 2.9 million TCR beta CDR3 reads, while each mother contributed over 9 million.

Sequencing was performed on blood. This receptor was taken from a girl aged 2-10 years in good health. The V gene is TRBV20-1, the J gene TRBJ1-2; TRBD1 might be the D (6 bases). CDR3 amino acids: CSARAGEIYGYTF. The CDR3 coding sequence is TGCAGTGCTAGGGCAGGGGAGATCTATGGCTACACCTTC.